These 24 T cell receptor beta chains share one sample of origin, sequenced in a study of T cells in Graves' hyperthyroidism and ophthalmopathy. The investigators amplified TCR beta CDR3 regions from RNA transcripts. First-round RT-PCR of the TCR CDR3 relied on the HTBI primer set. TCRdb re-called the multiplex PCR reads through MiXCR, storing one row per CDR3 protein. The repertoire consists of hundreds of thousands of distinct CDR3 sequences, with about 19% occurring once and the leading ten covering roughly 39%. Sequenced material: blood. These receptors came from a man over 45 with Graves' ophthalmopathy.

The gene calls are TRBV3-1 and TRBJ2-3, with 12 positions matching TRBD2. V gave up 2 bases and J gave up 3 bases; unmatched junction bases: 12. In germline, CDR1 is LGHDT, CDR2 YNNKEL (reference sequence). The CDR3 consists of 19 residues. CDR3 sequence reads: CASSQRTSGVKRETDTQYF. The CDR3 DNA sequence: TGTGCCAGCAGCCAAAGGACTAGCGGGGTTAAGCGGGAGACAGATACGCAGTATTTT.

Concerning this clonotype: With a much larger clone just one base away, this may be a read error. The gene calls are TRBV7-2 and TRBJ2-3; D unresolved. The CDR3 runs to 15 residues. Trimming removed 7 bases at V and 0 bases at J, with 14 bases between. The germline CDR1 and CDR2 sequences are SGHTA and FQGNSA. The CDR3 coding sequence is TGTGCCAGCATCCGAAGTAGGGTTAGCACAGATACGCAGTATTTT. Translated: CASIRSRVSTDTQYF.

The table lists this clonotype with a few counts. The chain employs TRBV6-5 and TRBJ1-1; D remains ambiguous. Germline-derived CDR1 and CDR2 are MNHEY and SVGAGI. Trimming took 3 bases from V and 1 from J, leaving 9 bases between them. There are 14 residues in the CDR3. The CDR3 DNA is TGTGCCAGCAGTTATAACGGCCGGAACACTGAAGCTTTCTTT. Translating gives CASSYNGRNTEAFF.

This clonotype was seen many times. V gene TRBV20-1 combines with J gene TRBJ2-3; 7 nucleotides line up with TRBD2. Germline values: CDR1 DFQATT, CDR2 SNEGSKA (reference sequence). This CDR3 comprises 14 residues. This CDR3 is CARRGWGLTDTQYF. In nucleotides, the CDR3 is TGCGCCCGGCGGGGGTGGGGCCTCACAGATACGCAGTATTTT.

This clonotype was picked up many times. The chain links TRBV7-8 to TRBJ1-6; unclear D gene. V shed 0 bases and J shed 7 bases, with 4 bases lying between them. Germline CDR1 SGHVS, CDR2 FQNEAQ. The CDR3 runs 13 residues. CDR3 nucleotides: TGTGCCAGCAGCTTAGCGACCAATTCACCCCTCCACTTT. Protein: CASSLATNSPLHF.

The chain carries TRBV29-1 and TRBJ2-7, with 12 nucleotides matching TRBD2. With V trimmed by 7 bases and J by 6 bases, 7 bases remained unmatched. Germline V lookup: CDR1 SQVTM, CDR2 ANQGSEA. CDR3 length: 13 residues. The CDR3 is CSARLAGDREQYF. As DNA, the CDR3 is TGCAGCGCCAGACTAGCGGGAGATCGCGAGCAGTACTTC.

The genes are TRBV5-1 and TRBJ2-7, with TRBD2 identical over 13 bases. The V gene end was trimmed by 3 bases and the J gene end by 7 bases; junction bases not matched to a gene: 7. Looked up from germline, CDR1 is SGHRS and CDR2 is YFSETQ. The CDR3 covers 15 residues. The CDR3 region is CASSSGLAGAGEQYF. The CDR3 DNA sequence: TGCGCCAGCAGCTCCGGACTAGCGGGGGCGGGGGAGCAGTACTTC.

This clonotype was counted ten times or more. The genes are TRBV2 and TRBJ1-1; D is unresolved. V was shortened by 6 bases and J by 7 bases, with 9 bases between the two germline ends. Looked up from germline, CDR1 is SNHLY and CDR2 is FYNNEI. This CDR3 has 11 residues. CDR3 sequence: CASSRPLEAFF. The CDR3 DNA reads TGTGCCAGCAGCAGGCCCCTTGAAGCTTTCTTT.

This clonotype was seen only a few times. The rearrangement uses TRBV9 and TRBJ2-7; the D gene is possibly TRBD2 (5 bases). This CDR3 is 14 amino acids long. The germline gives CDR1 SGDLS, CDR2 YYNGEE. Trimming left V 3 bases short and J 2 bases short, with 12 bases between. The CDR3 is CASSGTPAPYEQYF. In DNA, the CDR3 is TGTGCCAGCAGCGGGACTCCTGCGCCCTACGAGCAGTACTTC.

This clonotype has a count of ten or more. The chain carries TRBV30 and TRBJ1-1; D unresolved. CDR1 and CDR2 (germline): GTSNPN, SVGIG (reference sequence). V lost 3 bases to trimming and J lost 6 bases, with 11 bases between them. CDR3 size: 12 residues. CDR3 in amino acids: CAWRDLGPEAFF. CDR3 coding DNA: TGTGCCTGGAGGGACCTAGGCCCTGAAGCTTTCTTT.

CDR3 bases: TGTGCCAGCAGCCGGGACAGCAACATGAACACTGAAGCTTTCTTT. Translation gives CASSRDSNMNTEAFF. The genes are TRBV12-3 or TRBV12-4 and TRBJ1-1; TRBD1 matches 7 bases. The CDR3 spans 15 residues. V was pared by 6 bases and J by 0 bases, with 7 bases of the junction left unmatched.

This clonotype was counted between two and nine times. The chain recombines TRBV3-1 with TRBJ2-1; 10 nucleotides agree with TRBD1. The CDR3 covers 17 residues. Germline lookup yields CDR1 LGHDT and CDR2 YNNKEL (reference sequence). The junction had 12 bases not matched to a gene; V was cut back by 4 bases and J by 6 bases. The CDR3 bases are TGTGCCAGCAGCCTCCTTGGAGGGACAGGGGCGGGCAATGAGCAGTTCTTC. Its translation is CASSLLGGTGAGNEQFF.

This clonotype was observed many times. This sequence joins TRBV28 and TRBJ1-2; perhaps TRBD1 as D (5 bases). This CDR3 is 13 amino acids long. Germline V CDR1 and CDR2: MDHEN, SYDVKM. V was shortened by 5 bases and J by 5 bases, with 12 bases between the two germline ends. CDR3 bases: TGTGCCAGCAGTCCCCCGGGACTATATGGCTACACCTTC. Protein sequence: CASSPPGLYGYTF.

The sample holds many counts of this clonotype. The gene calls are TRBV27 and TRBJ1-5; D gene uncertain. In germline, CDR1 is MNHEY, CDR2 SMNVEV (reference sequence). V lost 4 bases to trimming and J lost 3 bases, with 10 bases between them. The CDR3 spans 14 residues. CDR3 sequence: CASSSLEDNQPQHF. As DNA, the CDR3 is TGTGCCAGCAGTTCCTTGGAGGACAATCAGCCCCAGCATTTT.

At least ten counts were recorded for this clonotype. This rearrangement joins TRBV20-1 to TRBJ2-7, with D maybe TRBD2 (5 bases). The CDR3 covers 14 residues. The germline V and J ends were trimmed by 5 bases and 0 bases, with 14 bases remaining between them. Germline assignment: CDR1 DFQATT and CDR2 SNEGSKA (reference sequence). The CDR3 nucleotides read TGCAGTGCTCAACGCTCCGGGATCTCCTACGAGCAGTACTTC. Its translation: CSAQRSGISYEQYF.

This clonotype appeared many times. This chain's CDR3 is CAISPGQGAEEQYF. CDR3 bases: TGTGCCATCAGTCCGGGACAGGGGGCGGAAGAGCAGTACTTC. The chain joins TRBV10-3 to TRBJ2-7; TRBD1 agrees at 12 bases. Unmatched junction bases numbered 6, after V lost 5 bases and J lost 7 bases. The CDR3 is 14 amino acids. Germline assignment: CDR1 ENHRY and CDR2 SYGVKD.

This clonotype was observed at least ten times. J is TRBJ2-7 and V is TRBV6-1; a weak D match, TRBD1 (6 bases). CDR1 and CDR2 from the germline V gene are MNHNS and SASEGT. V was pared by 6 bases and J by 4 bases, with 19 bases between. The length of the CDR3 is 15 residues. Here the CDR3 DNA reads TGTGCCAGCAGCGCTATCGACAGGCAACCTTACGAGCAGTACTTC. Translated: CASSAIDRQPYEQYF.

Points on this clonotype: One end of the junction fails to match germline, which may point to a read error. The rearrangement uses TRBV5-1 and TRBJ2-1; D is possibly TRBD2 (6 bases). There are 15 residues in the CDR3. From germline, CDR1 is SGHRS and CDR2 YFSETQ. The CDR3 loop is CASTPVPSGYSEQFF. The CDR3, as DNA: TGCGCCAGCACCCCTGTTCCCAGCGGGTACAGTGAGCAGTTCTTC.

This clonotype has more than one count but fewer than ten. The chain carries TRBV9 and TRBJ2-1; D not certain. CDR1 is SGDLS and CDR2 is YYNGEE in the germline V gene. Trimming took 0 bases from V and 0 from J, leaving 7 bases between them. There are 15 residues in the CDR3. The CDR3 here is CASSVASSSYNEQFF. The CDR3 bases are TGTGCCAGCAGCGTAGCGTCTAGCTCCTACAATGAGCAGTTCTTC.

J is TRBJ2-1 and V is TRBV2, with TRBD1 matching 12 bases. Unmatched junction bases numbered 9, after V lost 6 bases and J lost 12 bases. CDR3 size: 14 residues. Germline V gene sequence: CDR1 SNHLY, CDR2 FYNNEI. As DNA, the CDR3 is TGTGCCAGCAGAACCGGGACAGGGGGCGCGGGGCAGTTCTTC. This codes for CASRTGTGGAGQFF.

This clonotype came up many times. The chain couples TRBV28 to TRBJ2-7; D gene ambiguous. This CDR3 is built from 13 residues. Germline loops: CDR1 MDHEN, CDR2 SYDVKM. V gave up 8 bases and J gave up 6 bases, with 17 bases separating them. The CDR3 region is CASGLGSKGEQYF. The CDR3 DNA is TGTGCCAGCGGGTTGGGTTCCAAAGGCGAGCAGTACTTC.

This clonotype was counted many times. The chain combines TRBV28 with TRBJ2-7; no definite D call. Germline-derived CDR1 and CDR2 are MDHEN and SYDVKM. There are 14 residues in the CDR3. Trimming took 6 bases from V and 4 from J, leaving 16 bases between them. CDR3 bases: TGTGCCAGCAGGGAGCAGACAAAGCTATACGAGCAGTACTTC. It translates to CASREQTKLYEQYF.

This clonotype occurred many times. CDR3 protein: CASSPGLSTEAFF. CDR3 sequence (DNA): TGTGCCAGCAGCCCCGGCTTGAGCACTGAAGCTTTCTTT. The rearrangement uses TRBV7-8 and TRBJ1-1; D is ambiguous. Germline V gives CDR1 SGHVS, CDR2 FQNEAQ. The V and J ends lost 5 bases and 4 bases respectively, with 11 bases between them. This CDR3 has 13 residues.

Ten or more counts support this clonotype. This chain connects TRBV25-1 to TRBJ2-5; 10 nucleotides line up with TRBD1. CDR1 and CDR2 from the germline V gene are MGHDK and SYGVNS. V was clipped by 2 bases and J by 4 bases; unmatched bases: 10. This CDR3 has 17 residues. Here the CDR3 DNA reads TGTGCCAGCAGTGAAACCGACCCTGGACAGGGGGGAGAGACCCAGTACTTC. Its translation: CASSETDPGQGGETQYF.